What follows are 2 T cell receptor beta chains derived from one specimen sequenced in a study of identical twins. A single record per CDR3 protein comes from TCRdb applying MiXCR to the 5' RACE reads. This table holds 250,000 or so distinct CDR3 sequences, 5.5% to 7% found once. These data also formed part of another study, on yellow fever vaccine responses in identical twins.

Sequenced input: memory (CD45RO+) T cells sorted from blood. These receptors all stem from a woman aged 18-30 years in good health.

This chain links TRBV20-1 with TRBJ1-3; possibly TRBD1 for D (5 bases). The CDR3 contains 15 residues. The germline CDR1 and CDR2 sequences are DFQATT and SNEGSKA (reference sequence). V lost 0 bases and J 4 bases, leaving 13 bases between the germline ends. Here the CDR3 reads CSARDDRPEGNTIYF. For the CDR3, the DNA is TGCAGTGCTAGAGATGACAGACCCGAGGGAAACACCATATATTTT.

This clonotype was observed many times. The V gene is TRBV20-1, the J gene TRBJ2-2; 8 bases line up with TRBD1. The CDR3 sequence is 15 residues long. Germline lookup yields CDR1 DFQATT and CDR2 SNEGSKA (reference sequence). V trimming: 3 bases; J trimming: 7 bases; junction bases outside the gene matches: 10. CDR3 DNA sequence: TGCAGTGCTAGGTCGACAGGGGAATTCGGCGGGGAGCTGTTTTTT. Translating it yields CSARSTGEFGGELFF.